One sample yielded the 5 T cell receptor beta chains listed below, sequenced in a study of regulatory T cells in long-lasting Graves disease. TCR beta libraries were built with iRepertoire HTBI primers and Arm-PCR of CDR3 regions. MiXCR was run by TCRdb on the multiplex PCR reads, yielding one entry per CDR3 protein. Here the sample spans 400,000 to 650,000 distinct CDR3 sequences, 16% being singletons. The time point here: newly diagnosed GD, antithyroid drugs for less than 3 months. The TCR library was prepared using RNA isolated from PBMCs. This sample also belongs to another study, concerning T cells in Graves' hyperthyroidism and ophthalmopathy.

Sequencing was performed on peripheral blood mononuclear cells (PBMCs), taken at new diagnosis, from a patient treated with antithyroid drugs. Receptors were obtained from a woman aged 35-60 years with Graves disease.

This clonotype has a count of ten or more. The rearrangement joins TRBV12-3 or TRBV12-4 to TRBJ1-2, with D unresolved. This CDR3 region has 14 residues. Trimming took 4 bases from V and 0 from J, leaving 9 bases between them. CDR3 amino acids: CASSSRGSNYGYTF. The CDR3 coding sequence is TGTGCCAGCAGTTCCCGAGGGTCTAACTATGGCTACACCTTC.

This clonotype appeared a few times. The chain couples TRBV19 to TRBJ1-1; TRBD1 aligns across 7 bases. The CDR3 is 17 amino acids. After removal of 9 bases from V and 4 bases from J, the junction contained 20 bases not matched to a gene. Per germline, CDR1 LNHDA and CDR2 SQIVND (reference sequence). The CDR3 protein is CASSHRSGGRTSTEAFF. The DNA of the CDR3 is TGTGCCAGCAGTCACCGCTCAGGGGGAAGGACGAGCACTGAAGCTTTCTTT.

This clonotype was seen repeatedly, ten times or more. The chain uses TRBV2 and TRBJ2-3, with 12 nucleotides matching TRBD2. V dropped 2 bases and J dropped 9; count of bases not matched to a gene: 3. This CDR3 spans 14 amino acids. CDR1 and CDR2 from the germline V gene are SNHLY and FYNNEI. In nucleotides, the CDR3 is TGTGCCAGCAGTGAAAGGCTAGCGGGGGGGACGCAGTATTTT. This codes for CASSERLAGGTQYF.

This clonotype has ten or more counts. This sequence joins TRBV2 and TRBJ1-3, with D possibly matching TRBD1 (6 bases). The CDR3 length is 19 residues. V gave up 6 bases and J gave up 0 bases, with 24 bases separating them. Germline loops: CDR1 SNHLY, CDR2 FYNNEI. CDR3 region: CASSDPPGRDTLSGNTIYF. The CDR3 coding sequence is TGTGCCAGCAGCGACCCGCCCGGGAGGGACACTCTCTCTGGAAACACCATATATTTT.

In its sample, this clonotype was seen many times. V and J are TRBV7-2 and TRBJ2-1, with TRBD2 matching 8 bases. CDR1 is SGHTA, CDR2 FQGNSA, per germline. The CDR3 covers 15 residues. The V gene end was trimmed by 5 bases and the J gene end by 9 bases; junction bases not matched to a gene: 12. CDR3 amino acids: CASSPQRGPGVEQFF. CDR3 nucleotides: TGTGCCAGCAGCCCCCAGCGGGGGCCTGGGGTTGAGCAGTTCTTC.